The 7 T cell receptor beta chains listed next were all sequenced from one sample in a study of blood T cell repertoires in COVID-19. Assay: immunoSEQ multiplex PCR; the TCRdb copy retains only in-frame clones and omits some. Among around 170,000 clones listed, 65% to 85% were seen once. Sequencing input: peripheral blood. The receptors were sampled from a woman in her sixties or seventies with acute or convalescent COVID-19.

The genes are TRBV6-2 or TRBV6-3 and TRBJ1-5; D ambiguous. Germline values: CDR1 MNHEY, CDR2 SVGEGT. Trimming took off 1 base at V and 5 bases at J, with 9 bases between the two ends. The CDR3 has 14 amino acids. The CDR3 sequence: CASSYFGGDQPQHF. Written as DNA, the CDR3 is TGTGCCAGCAGTTACTTCGGCGGGGATCAGCCCCAGCATTTT.

CDR3 bases: TGTGCCAGCAGCACAGGACAGGGAGGATATAATTCACCCCTCCACTTT. Its translation: CASSTGQGGYNSPLHF. The rearrangement joins TRBV28 to TRBJ1-6; 8 nucleotides match TRBD1. Germline V CDR1 and CDR2: MDHEN, SYDVKM. Trimming at V came to 6 bases and at J to 4 bases, leaving 8 bases not matched to a gene. The CDR3 extends over 16 amino acids.

The chain joins TRBV28 to TRBJ1-6; 10 bases are shared with TRBD1. Trimming at V came to 7 bases and at J to 9 bases, leaving 6 bases not matched to a gene. CDR1 and CDR2 (germline): MDHEN, SYDVKM. The CDR3 is made up of 14 amino acids. The DNA of the CDR3 is TGTGCCAGCAACCGGGACAGGGGAGGTTCACCCCTCCACTTT. This encodes CASNRDRGGSPLHF. The whole variable domain, filled in from reference TRBV28 and TRBJ1-6, reads DVKVTQSSRYLVKRTGEKVFLECVQDMDHENMFWYRQDPGLGLRLIYFSYDVKMKEKGDIPEGYSVSREKKERFSLILESASTNQTSMYLCASNRDRGGSPLHFGNGTRLTVT.

V and J are TRBV15 and TRBJ2-7; the D gene is possibly TRBD2 (7 bases). CDR1 LNHNV and CDR2 YYDKDF come from the germline V gene (reference sequence). V was shortened by 1 base and J by 4 bases, with 14 bases between the two germline ends. The CDR3 is 15 residues long. This CDR3 reads CATSRVEGGLYEQYF. CDR3 DNA: TGTGCCACCAGCAGAGTAGAGGGGGGACTATACGAGCAGTACTTC. The full variable domain, its missing parts supplied by reference TRBV15 and TRBJ2-7, is DAMVIQNPRYQVTQFGKPVTLSCSQTLNHNVMYWYQQKSSQAPKLLFHYYDKDFNNEADTPDNFQSRRPNTSFCFLDIRSPGLGDTAMYLCATSRVEGGLYEQYFGPGTRLTVT.

This clone was observed a few times. The chain couples TRBV24-1 to TRBJ2-1, with 8 bases identical to TRBD1. V gave up 4 bases and J gave up 2 bases; unmatched junction bases: 6. The CDR3 loop spans 16 amino acids. CDR1 is KGHDR and CDR2 is SFDVKD in the germline V gene. The chain's CDR3 is CATSDLDRAAYNEQFF. As DNA, the CDR3 is TGTGCCACCAGTGACCTGGACAGGGCGGCCTACAATGAGCAGTTCTTC.

V gene TRBV13 combines with J gene TRBJ2-3; 14 nucleotides match TRBD2. Germline CDR1 PRHDT, CDR2 FYEKMQ (reference sequence). The trim removed 2 bases at V and 8 bases at J, leaving 6 bases unmatched. The CDR3 is 16 amino acids. As DNA, the CDR3 is TGTGCCAGCAGCTTAAGACTAGCGGGGGGGCAAGGTACGCAGTATTTT. Protein product: CASSLRLAGGQGTQYF.

The V and J genes are TRBV9 and TRBJ2-3; 10 nucleotides agree with TRBD2. V shed 0 bases and J 5 bases; nucleotides not matched to a gene: 21. The CDR3 spans 21 residues. Germline V gene data show CDR1 as SGDLS and CDR2 as YYNGEE. CDR3 nucleotides: TGTGCCAGCAGCGTAGCGAGCGGGGGGGCCTCTATTAAATCCCCTTTAGATACGCAGTATTTT. Its protein product is CASSVASGGASIKSPLDTQYF.